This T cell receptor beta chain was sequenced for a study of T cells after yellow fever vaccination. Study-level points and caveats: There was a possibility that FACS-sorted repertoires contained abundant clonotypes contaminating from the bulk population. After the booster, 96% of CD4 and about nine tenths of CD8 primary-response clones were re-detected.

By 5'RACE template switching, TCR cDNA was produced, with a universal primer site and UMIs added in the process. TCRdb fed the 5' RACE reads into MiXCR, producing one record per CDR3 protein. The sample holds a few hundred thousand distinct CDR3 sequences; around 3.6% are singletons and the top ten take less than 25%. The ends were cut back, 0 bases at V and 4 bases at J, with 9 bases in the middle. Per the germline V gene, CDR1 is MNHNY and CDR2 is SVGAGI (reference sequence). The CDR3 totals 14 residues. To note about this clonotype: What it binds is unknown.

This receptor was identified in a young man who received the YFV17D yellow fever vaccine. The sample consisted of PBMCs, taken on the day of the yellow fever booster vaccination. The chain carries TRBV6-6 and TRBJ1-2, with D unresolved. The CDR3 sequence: CASSYSKEPYGYTF. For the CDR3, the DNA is TGTGCCAGCAGTTACTCCAAGGAGCCCTATGGCTACACCTTC.